The clone carrying this TCR beta chain was counted a single time. CDR1 and CDR2 from the germline V gene are MNHEY and SVGEGT. V shed 0 bases and J 1 base; nucleotides not matched to a gene: 8. The CDR3 contains 17 residues. This specimen belongs to a study of blood T cell repertoires in COVID-19. Here immunoSEQ multiplex PCR was the method, and the copy in TCRdb shows in-frame clones only, minus some. The sample lists roughly 160,000 clones; 70% to 90% were seen once. The chain is built from TRBV6-2 or TRBV6-3 and TRBJ2-7; 8 bases align to TRBD1. The clonotype originates from a man older than 75 with COVID-19, enrolled during active disease. The sample taken for sequencing was peripheral blood. The CDR3 here is CASSYSGWTGLSYEQYF. CDR3 coding DNA: TGTGCCAGCAGTTACTCGGGTTGGACAGGGCTGTCCTACGAGCAGTACTTC.